The T cell receptor beta chain under discussion was sequenced for a study of human T cells and chemical hapten exposure. Study information: A mostly female patient group had alopecia areata, totalis or universalis. Findings and caveats of the study: Counts of TCRs expanded at PT1 correlated positively with patch test score.

The time point is: pre-sensitization, week 0. Treatment meaning: therapeutic diphenylcyclopropenone sensitization with weekly scalp DPC. The germline CDR1 and CDR2 sequences are MNHEY and SVGAGI. This CDR3 has 13 amino acids. Trimming cost V 5 bases and J 8 bases, with 13 bases left between them. This clonotype was recorded at least ten times. Its antigen is still unknown. Unique molecular identifiers were linked by the library to individual cDNA molecules. Using its own MiXCR run on the RACE reads, TCRdb lists one record per CDR3 protein. Here the sample spans over 300,000 distinct CDR3 sequences, more than 4.5% being singletons.

Specimen: whole blood, collected in connection with sensitization to the hapten diphenylcyclopropenone (DPC). This chain joins TRBV6-5 and TRBJ2-1; tentative D call: TRBD1 (5 bases). The receptor was derived from a woman between 50 and 59 years old with alopecia areata. Some clones in this sample may be carry-over from other donors' samples. CDR3 sequence reads: CASSAVRAHEQFF. CDR3 sequence (DNA): TGTGCCAGCAGTGCGGTCAGGGCCCATGAGCAGTTCTTC.